The 30 T cell receptor beta chains given below trace back to one sample, sequenced in a study of regulatory T cells in long-lasting Graves disease. Time point: newly diagnosed GD, antithyroid drugs for less than 3 months. The TCR library was prepared using RNA isolated from PBMCs. CDR3 regions were amplified by Arm-PCR using iRepertoire HTBI primers to build TCR beta libraries. TCRdb processed the multiplex PCR reads anew with MiXCR; each CDR3 protein has one entry. The sample holds hundreds of thousands of distinct CDR3 sequences, approximately 16% seen once. These sequences were also reported in another study, on T cells in Graves' hyperthyroidism and ophthalmopathy.

The source was peripheral blood mononuclear cells (PBMCs), collected at new diagnosis, from a patient treated with antithyroid drugs. Receptors originate from a woman between 35 and 50 years old with Graves disease.

This clonotype was observed many times. The chain joins TRBV24-1 to TRBJ2-3; possible D gene TRBD2, 5 bases. This CDR3 is 16 amino acids long. CDR1 and CDR2 from the germline V gene are KGHDR and SFDVKD. Deletions cut 2 bases from V and 0 bases from J, with 11 bases between. The CDR3 is CATSDSREGSTDTQYF. CDR3 DNA sequence: TGTGCCACCAGTGATTCCCGTGAGGGTAGCACAGATACGCAGTATTTT.

The rearrangement joins TRBV7-3 to TRBJ2-1; D is uncertain. The CDR3 loop spans 13 amino acids. CDR1 and CDR2 from the germline V gene are SGHTA and FQGTGA. V was clipped by 4 bases and J by 6 bases, with 10 bases between them. CDR3 sequence (DNA): TGTGCCAGCAGCTCCGGTAGTATCAATGAGCAGTTCTTC. Protein: CASSSGSINEQFF.

This clonotype showed up many times. For the CDR3, the DNA is TGCGCCAGCAGCTTGGACCGACAGGGGTCCGGGGAGCTGTTTTTT. Protein product: CASSLDRQGSGELFF. The chain uses TRBV5-1 and TRBJ2-2; 8 bases line up with TRBD1. In germline, CDR1 is SGHRS, CDR2 YFSETQ. The CDR3 length is 15 residues. Trimming took 0 bases from V and 6 from J; bases not matched to a gene: 4.

This chain joins TRBV6-2 or TRBV6-3 and TRBJ2-7; no clear D gene. The CDR3 is made up of 14 amino acids. CDR1 is MNHEY and CDR2 is SVGEGT in the germline V gene. V lost 8 bases to trimming and J lost 3 bases, with 17 bases between them. The chain's CDR3 is CASRGGSRSYEQYF. The CDR3 DNA follows: TGTGCCAGCCGAGGCGGTAGCAGGAGCTACGAGCAGTACTTC.

This clonotype was counted between two and nine times. The chain's CDR3 is CASSVGGLSYNEQFF. CDR3 DNA sequence: TGTGCCAGCAGCGTAGGGGGACTATCCTACAATGAGCAGTTCTTC. V is TRBV9 and J is TRBJ2-1; 7 bases align to TRBD2. Germline CDR1 SGDLS, CDR2 YYNGEE. With 0 bases clipped from V and 1 base from J, the junction kept 1 base outside the gene matches. The CDR3 totals 15 residues.

This clonotype was detected many times. The genes are TRBV28 and TRBJ1-2; tentative D call: TRBD1 (5 bases). With 5 bases removed from V and 6 bases from J, the gap between germline ends came to 19 bases. From germline, CDR1 is MDHEN and CDR2 SYDVKM. The CDR3 runs 15 residues. The CDR3 here is CASSIPSLRGDGYTF. CDR3 in DNA: TGTGCCAGCAGTATCCCCTCTCTCCGGGGGGATGGCTACACCTTC.

This clonotype turned up a few times. V usage is TRBV14 and J usage is TRBJ2-3; 12 nucleotides align to TRBD2. Per the germline V gene, CDR1 is SGHDN and CDR2 is FVKESK. Losses at the gene ends were 1 base for V and 6 bases for J; bases not matched to a gene: 8. The CDR3 contains 17 residues. In DNA, the CDR3 is TGTGCCAGCAGCCAAGCCCTAGCGGGAGGGCGGGCGGATACGCAGTATTTT. Protein product: CASSQALAGGRADTQYF.

This clonotype has at least ten counts. The chain recombines TRBV28 with TRBJ2-3; TRBD1 aligns across 10 bases. V was clipped by 8 bases and J by 1 base; unmatched bases: 6. Germline CDR1 MDHEN, CDR2 SYDVKM. This CDR3 is built from 15 residues. Written as DNA, the CDR3 is TGTGCCAGCTCCTCCGGGACAGGGGGCACAGATACGCAGTATTTT. Protein sequence: CASSSGTGGTDTQYF. The full variable domain, its missing parts supplied by reference TRBV28 and TRBJ2-3, is DVKVTQSSRYLVKRTGEKVFLECVQDMDHENMFWYRQDPGLGLRLIYFSYDVKMKEKGDIPEGYSVSREKKERFSLILESASTNQTSMYLCASSSGTGGTDTQYFGPGTRLTVL.

The chain links TRBV20-1 to TRBJ2-1, with a tentative D call TRBD1 (5 bases). V lost 2 bases to trimming and J lost 2 bases, with 13 bases between them. Per the germline V gene, CDR1 is DFQATT and CDR2 is SNEGSKA (reference sequence). CDR3 length: 15 residues. CDR3 loop: CSARKGHFTYNEQFF. The CDR3 DNA sequence: TGCAGTGCTAGAAAGGGGCATTTCACCTACAATGAGCAGTTCTTC.

J is TRBJ2-1 and V is TRBV4-1; 8 nucleotides match TRBD2. Looked up from germline, CDR1 is MGHRA and CDR2 is YSYEKL. The CDR3 spans 18 residues. Trimming at V came to 3 bases and at J to 2 bases, leaving 12 bases not matched to a gene. The CDR3 spells CASSQILNAGGAYNEQFF. CDR3 nucleotide sequence: TGCGCCAGCAGCCAGATCCTGAATGCGGGAGGAGCCTACAATGAGCAGTTCTTC.

This clonotype has at least ten counts. The chain joins TRBV11-2 to TRBJ2-7, with D possibly matching TRBD2 (6 bases). V lost 3 bases and J 3 bases, leaving 9 bases between the germline ends. Per the germline V gene, CDR1 is SGHAT and CDR2 is FQNNGV. CDR3 length: 13 residues. CDR3 in amino acids: CASSLISGYEQYF. The CDR3 DNA is TGTGCCAGCAGCTTGATTAGCGGCTACGAGCAGTACTTC.

This clonotype was counted at least ten times. The chain employs TRBV4-1 and TRBJ2-7; 7 nucleotides match TRBD1. Per the germline V gene, CDR1 is MGHRA and CDR2 is YSYEKL. With V trimmed by 0 bases and J by 0 bases, 11 bases remained unmatched. The CDR3 consists of 18 residues. For the CDR3, the DNA is TGCGCCAGCAGCCAAGATTACAGGGACAGACTATTCTCCTACGAGCAGTACTTC. This translates into CASSQDYRDRLFSYEQYF.

This clonotype was detected ten times or more. The chain is built from TRBV12-3 or TRBV12-4 and TRBJ2-1; 9 nucleotides line up with TRBD1. The CDR3 has 15 amino acids. The trim removed 5 bases at V and 2 bases at J, leaving 4 bases unmatched. In nucleotides, the CDR3 is TGTGCCAGCAGTCGGGACAGGGAAACCTACAATGAGCAGTTCTTC. Translation gives CASSRDRETYNEQFF.

This clonotype occurred many times. Written as DNA, the CDR3 is TGCGCCAGCAGTGCGGGACTAGCGGGACCCTACAATGAGCAGTTCTTC. This translates into CASSAGLAGPYNEQFF. The chain carries TRBV10-2 and TRBJ2-1; 13 positions agree with TRBD2. Germline assignment: CDR1 WSHSY and CDR2 SAAADI. The CDR3 contains 16 residues. Trimming cost V 4 bases and J 2 bases; bases outside gene matches: 2.

This clonotype appeared a few times. CDR3 sequence: CASSSGQGGGNTIYF. Written as DNA, the CDR3 is TGCGCCAGCAGTTCGGGACAGGGAGGAGGAAACACCATATATTTT. The chain combines TRBV5-1 with TRBJ1-3; the match to TRBD1 covers 9 bases. CDR1 and CDR2 from the germline V gene are SGHRS and YFSETQ. This CDR3 region has 15 residues. V was pared by 5 bases and J by 4 bases, with 7 bases of the junction left unmatched.

In this sample, this clonotype turned up a few times. This chain uses TRBV10-3 with TRBJ2-1; D call uncertain. The length of the CDR3 is 19 residues. Trimming shortened V by 2 bases and J by 0 bases, and 20 bases separated the two germline ends. Germline V gene lookup returns CDR1 ENHRY and CDR2 SYGVKD. In DNA form, the CDR3 reads TGTGCCATCAGTGAGGGCTACAAGGCGATCCTTAGCTCCTACAATGAGCAGTTCTTC. It encodes CAISEGYKAILSSYNEQFF.

This sequence joins TRBV6-5 and TRBJ2-2; either TRBD1 or TRBD2 may fit D (6 bases each). The CDR3 runs 16 residues. Per germline, CDR1 MNHEY and CDR2 SVGAGI. V shed 0 bases and J shed 4 bases, with 12 bases lying between them. CDR3 sequence: CASSYSTGAPTGELFF. The CDR3 nucleotides are TGTGCCAGCAGTTACTCCACGGGGGCTCCCACCGGGGAGCTGTTTTTT.

This clonotype was counted many times. V and J are TRBV7-3 and TRBJ2-2; D gene ambiguous. The germline V gene encodes CDR1 SGHTA and CDR2 FQGTGA. The CDR3 has 15 residues. V lost 5 bases and J 2 bases, leaving 12 bases between the germline ends. CDR3 DNA: TGTGCCAGCAGCGCCGGGTCGGTAAACACCGGGGAGCTGTTTTTT. It specifies CASSAGSVNTGELFF.

The chain links TRBV7-9 to TRBJ1-4, with D unclear. This CDR3 comprises 16 residues. Germline V lookup: CDR1 SEHNR, CDR2 FQNEAQ (reference sequence). The V and J ends lost 3 bases and 0 bases respectively, with 11 bases between them. The CDR3 DNA reads as TGTGCCAGCAGCTTTGGGCTGATGACAACTAATGAAAAACTGTTTTTT. Translated: CASSFGLMTTNEKLFF.

This clonotype was seen ten or more times. The V gene is TRBV7-3, the J gene TRBJ2-3; 10 bases align to TRBD1. The length of the CDR3 is 13 residues. Germline lookup yields CDR1 SGHTA and CDR2 FQGTGA. After removal of 3 bases from V and 10 bases from J, the junction contained 4 bases not matched to a gene. CDR3 residues: CASSFDRGQAQYF. DNA for the CDR3: TGTGCCAGCAGCTTCGACAGGGGGCAGGCGCAGTATTTT.

The chain links TRBV29-1 to TRBJ2-7; tentatively, D is TRBD1 or TRBD2 (6 bases each). Germline CDR1 reads SQVTM; CDR2 reads ANQGSEA. The CDR3 is 13 amino acids. With 7 bases removed from V and 4 bases from J, the gap between germline ends came to 17 bases. The chain's CDR3 is CSAFPGAGYEQYF. The CDR3 coding sequence is TGCAGCGCTTTCCCGGGGGCCGGGTACGAGCAGTACTTC.

This clonotype has more than one count but fewer than ten. The chain recombines TRBV7-9 with TRBJ1-5; the match to TRBD1 covers 12 bases. This CDR3 spans 17 amino acids. In germline, CDR1 is SEHNR, CDR2 FQNEAQ (reference sequence). Germline trimming cut 5 bases from V and 3 bases from J; bases unmatched to any gene: 8. The CDR3 loop is CASSQTGTGGFNQPQHF. The CDR3 DNA is TGTGCCAGCAGCCAGACCGGGACAGGGGGCTTCAATCAGCCCCAGCATTTT.

This clonotype was seen many times. The chain links TRBV27 to TRBJ1-1; D is uncertain. This CDR3 is 9 amino acids long. V lost 7 bases and J lost 9, with 6 bases in between. Per germline, CDR1 MNHEY and CDR2 SMNVEV (reference sequence). This chain's CDR3 is CASKPKAFF. CDR3 DNA: TGTGCCAGCAAGCCTAAAGCTTTCTTT.

This chain links TRBV5-1 with TRBJ2-1; 11 nucleotides match TRBD1. The CDR3 spans 16 residues. The J segment lost 7 bases and the V segment lost 4 bases, leaving 10 bases of the junction unmatched. The V gene's germline CDR1 is SGHRS and CDR2 YFSETQ. The CDR3 nucleotides are TGCGCCAGCAGCCCCAAGGGACAGGGGGGATGGAATGAGCAGTTCTTC. Translated, it gives CASSPKGQGGWNEQFF. The full variable domain, its missing parts supplied by reference TRBV5-1 and TRBJ2-1, is KAGVTQTPRYLIKTRGQQVTLSCSPISGHRSVSWYQQTPGQGLQFLFEYFSETQRNKGNFPGRFSGRQFSNSRSEMNVSTLELGDSALYLCASSPKGQGGWNEQFFGPGTRLTVL.

This clonotype was recorded at least ten times. The chain recombines TRBV7-2 with TRBJ2-2; maybe TRBD1 (6 bases). V gave up 3 bases and J gave up 4 bases, with 12 bases separating them. CDR1 is SGHTA and CDR2 is FQGNSA in the germline V gene. This CDR3 comprises 15 residues. CDR3 DNA sequence: TGTGCCAGCAGCTTGGGACAAGCCGGCACCGGGGAGCTGTTTTTT. Amino acids: CASSLGQAGTGELFF.

This clonotype occurred many times. The genes are TRBV10-2 and TRBJ1-3; D might be TRBD1 (5 bases). Trimming took 6 bases from V and 3 from J, leaving 12 bases between them. In germline, CDR1 is WSHSY, CDR2 SAAADI. This CDR3 has 14 residues. CDR3 sequence reads: CASRSQDIGNTIYF. The CDR3 DNA follows: TGCGCCAGCAGAAGTCAGGACATTGGAAACACCATATATTTT.

In this sample, this clonotype turned up a few times. The V gene is TRBV19, the J gene TRBJ1-2, with 8 bases identical to TRBD1. The CDR3 extends over 15 amino acids. After removal of 5 bases from V and 8 bases from J, the junction contained 13 bases not matched to a gene. Per germline, CDR1 LNHDA and CDR2 SQIVND (reference sequence). The CDR3 DNA is TGTGCCAGTAGTCCTGACAGGGGTACCCAGGGAGGCTACACCTTC. Amino acid sequence: CASSPDRGTQGGYTF.

A few counts support this clonotype. The chain recombines TRBV9 with TRBJ2-7, with a weak D call TRBD2 (6 bases). The CDR3 extends over 14 amino acids. V lost 4 bases and J 2 bases, leaving 13 bases between the germline ends. Looked up from germline, CDR1 is SGDLS and CDR2 is YYNGEE. The DNA of the CDR3 is TGTGCCAGCAGCCCGCCTAGCGCGCCCTACGAGCAGTACTTC. Amino acids: CASSPPSAPYEQYF.

Of note for this clonotype: Sequence at one end of the junction differs from germline and may be a read error. The chain combines TRBV6-1 with TRBJ2-1; possibly TRBD2 for D (6 bases). The CDR3 spans 13 residues. Germline-derived CDR1 and CDR2 are MNHNS and SASEGT. CDR3 nucleotides: TGCGCCGTCGGGGAGGACTCCTACAATGAGCAGTTCTTC. Translating it yields CAVGEDSYNEQFF.

This clonotype was observed a handful of times. Compared with germline, one end of the junction differs, possibly owing to a read error. The chain recombines TRBV3-1 with TRBJ2-7; D remains ambiguous. The CDR3 is 15 residues long. The V gene's germline CDR1 is LGHDT and CDR2 YNNKEL (reference sequence). CDR3 residues: CAGSQDSARFYEQYF. The DNA of the CDR3 is TGTGCCGGCAGCCAAGATTCAGCACGTTTTTACGAGCAGTACTTC.